Presented here are 10 T cell receptor beta chains from one specimen sequenced in a study of blood T cell repertoires in COVID-19. Profiled with immunoSEQ multiplex PCR; TCRdb holds only in-frame clones, not every one. Counted here are some 180,000 clones, 70% to 90% occurring once; the ten biggest clones make up just over 2.5%. The sequenced material came from peripheral blood. The receptors stem from a woman aged 80 or over with COVID-19, enrolled during active disease.

This clone was recorded only once. The rearrangement links TRBV21-1 to TRBJ2-5; the table's D call of TRBD2 was not tested on the DNA. TRBV21-1 is termed a pseudogene. The CDR3 loop spans 21 amino acids. The CDR3 region has the DNA TGTGCCAGCAGCCCCCGAATTAACAGGGCTCCTTCGGCGGGAGGGCTAGAGACCCAGTACTTC. This sequence encodes CASSPRINRAPSAGGLETQYF.

The rearrangement links TRBV4-3 to TRBJ2-1, with 9 positions matching TRBD2. Germline CDR1 reads LGHNA; CDR2 reads YSLEER. Germline trimming cut 0 bases from V and 7 bases from J; bases unmatched to any gene: 10. The CDR3 extends over 17 amino acids. The CDR3 sequence: CASSQDSRSSGDNEQFF. The CDR3 DNA follows: TGCGCCAGCAGCCAAGATAGTCGGTCTAGCGGGGATAATGAGCAGTTCTTC.

The genes are TRBV7-3 and TRBJ1-2; TRBD1 aligns across 12 bases. CDR1 and CDR2 (germline): SGHTA, FQGTGA. The CDR3 totals 14 residues. The junction had 6 bases not matched to a gene; V was cut back by 5 bases and J by 8 bases. The CDR3 loop is CASSATGTGGGYTF. CDR3 nucleotides: TGTGCCAGCAGCGCGACCGGGACAGGGGGCGGCTACACCTTC.

This clone appeared a single time. The chain links TRBV19 to TRBJ2-1, with D perhaps matching TRBD2 (6 bases). Germline V CDR1 and CDR2: LNHDA, SQIVND (reference sequence). Trimming left V 1 base short and J 9 bases short, with 13 bases between. The CDR3 contains 14 residues. The CDR3 DNA reads TGTGCCAGTAGTATAGGCGGGGTCGGAGGTGAGCAGTTCTTC. This translates into CASSIGGVGGEQFF.

The chain joins TRBV28 to TRBJ1-3, with unresolved D. The germline CDR1 and CDR2 sequences are MDHEN and SYDVKM. With 2 bases removed from V and 8 bases from J, the gap between germline ends came to 7 bases. The CDR3 consists of 12 residues. This CDR3 is CASSLTRDTIYF. CDR3 DNA: TGTGCCAGCAGTTTAACCCGGGACACCATATATTTT.

The genes are TRBV28 and TRBJ2-7; a possible D gene is TRBD1 (6 bases). The V end lost 6 bases, the J end lost 1 base, and 16 bases lay between the germline ends. The CDR3 covers 15 residues. CDR1 is MDHEN, CDR2 SYDVKM, per germline. The CDR3 nucleotides read TGTGCCAGCAGCCGTTCAGGGGCGGGTTCCTACGAGCAGTACTTC. Its translation: CASSRSGAGSYEQYF.

The rearrangement uses TRBV29-1 and TRBJ2-5; D remains ambiguous. CDR3 length: 11 amino acids. CDR1 and CDR2 from the germline V gene are SQVTM and ANQGSEA. V shed 4 bases and J shed 2 bases, with 5 bases lying between them. The chain's CDR3 is CSVAQQETQYF. DNA of the CDR3: TGCAGCGTTGCACAGCAAGAGACCCAGTACTTC.

This rearrangement joins TRBV7-8 to TRBJ1-6, with 11 bases that match TRBD1. This CDR3 has 18 amino acids. The V and J ends lost 5 bases and 0 bases, in that order; junction bases with no gene match: 6. From germline, CDR1 is SGHVS and CDR2 FQNEAQ. CDR3 bases: TGTGCCAGCAGCGGTGGACAGGGGGCGAGCTCCTATAATTCACCCCTCCACTTT. As protein: CASSGGQGASSYNSPLHF.

The chain recombines TRBV28 with TRBJ2-7; 9 bases fit TRBD2. Germline CDR1 and CDR2: MDHEN and SYDVKM. Trimming at V came to 2 bases and at J to 4 bases, leaving 3 bases not matched to a gene. The CDR3 spans 14 residues. The CDR3 region is CASSLMAGGYEQYF. DNA of the CDR3: TGTGCCAGCAGTTTAATGGCGGGAGGGTACGAGCAGTACTTC. Full variable domain (rest looked up from reference TRBV28 and TRBJ2-7): DVKVTQSSRYLVKRTGEKVFLECVQDMDHENMFWYRQDPGLGLRLIYFSYDVKMKEKGDIPEGYSVSREKKERFSLILESASTNQTSMYLCASSLMAGGYEQYFGPGTRLTVT.

The sample holds many counts of this clone. The rearrangement links TRBV28 to TRBJ2-6, with 7 bases aligning to TRBD1. This CDR3 is built from 16 residues. In germline, CDR1 is MDHEN, CDR2 SYDVKM. V was pared by 2 bases and J by 4 bases, with 5 bases of the junction left unmatched. The CDR3 loop is CASSLARGYGANVLTF. The CDR3 DNA reads TGTGCCAGCAGTTTAGCCAGGGGGTACGGGGCCAACGTCCTGACTTTC.